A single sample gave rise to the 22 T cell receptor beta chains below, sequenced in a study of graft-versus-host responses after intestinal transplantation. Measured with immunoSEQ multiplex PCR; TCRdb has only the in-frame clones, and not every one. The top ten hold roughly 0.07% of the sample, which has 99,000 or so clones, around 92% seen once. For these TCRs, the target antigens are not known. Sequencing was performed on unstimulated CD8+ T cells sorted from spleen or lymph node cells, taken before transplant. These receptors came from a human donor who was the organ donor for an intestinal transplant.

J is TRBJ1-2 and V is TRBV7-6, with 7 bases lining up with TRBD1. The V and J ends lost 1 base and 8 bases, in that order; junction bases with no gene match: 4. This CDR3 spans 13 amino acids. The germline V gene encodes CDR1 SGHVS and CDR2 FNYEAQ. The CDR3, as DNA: TGTGCCAGCAGCTTAGACAGGGGCTGGGGCTACACCTTC. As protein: CASSLDRGWGYTF.

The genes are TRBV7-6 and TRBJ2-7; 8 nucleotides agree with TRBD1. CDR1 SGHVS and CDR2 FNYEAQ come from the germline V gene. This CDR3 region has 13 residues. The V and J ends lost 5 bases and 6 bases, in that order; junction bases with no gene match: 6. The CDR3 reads CASSHSTGGEQYF. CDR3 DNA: TGTGCCAGCAGCCATTCTACAGGGGGCGAGCAGTACTTC.

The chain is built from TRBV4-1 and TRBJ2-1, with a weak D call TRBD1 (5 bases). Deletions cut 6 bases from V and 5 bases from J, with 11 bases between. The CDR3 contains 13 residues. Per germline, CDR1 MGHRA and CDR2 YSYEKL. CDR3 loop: CASRLDSNNEQFF. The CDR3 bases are TGCGCCAGCAGGCTAGACAGCAACAATGAGCAGTTCTTC.

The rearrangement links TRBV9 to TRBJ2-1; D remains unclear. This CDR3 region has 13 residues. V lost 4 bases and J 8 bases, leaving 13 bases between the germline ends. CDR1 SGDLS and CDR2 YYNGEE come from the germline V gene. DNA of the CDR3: TGTGCCAGCAGCATAGAGTTGGGCGATGAGCAGTTCTTC. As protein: CASSIELGDEQFF.

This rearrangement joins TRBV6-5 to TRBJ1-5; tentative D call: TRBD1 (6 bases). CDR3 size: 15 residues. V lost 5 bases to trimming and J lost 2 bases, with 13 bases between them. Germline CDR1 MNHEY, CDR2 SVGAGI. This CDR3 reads CASSQTGLGNQPQHF. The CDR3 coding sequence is TGTGCCAGCAGTCAGACAGGTTTGGGCAATCAGCCCCAGCATTTT.

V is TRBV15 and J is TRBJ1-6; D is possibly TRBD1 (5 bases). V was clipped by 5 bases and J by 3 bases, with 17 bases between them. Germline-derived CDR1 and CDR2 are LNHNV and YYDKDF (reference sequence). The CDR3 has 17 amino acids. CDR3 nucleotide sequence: TGTGCCACCAGCGATTTGCGCCACACAGGCTATAATTCACCCCTCCACTTT. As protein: CATSDLRHTGYNSPLHF.

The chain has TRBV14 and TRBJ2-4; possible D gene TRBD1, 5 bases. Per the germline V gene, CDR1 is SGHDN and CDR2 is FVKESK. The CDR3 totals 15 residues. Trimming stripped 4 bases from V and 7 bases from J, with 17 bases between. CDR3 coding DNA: TGTGCCAGCAGCCTGGGGTCTCTGGGGCGGAACATTCAGTACTTC. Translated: CASSLGSLGRNIQYF.

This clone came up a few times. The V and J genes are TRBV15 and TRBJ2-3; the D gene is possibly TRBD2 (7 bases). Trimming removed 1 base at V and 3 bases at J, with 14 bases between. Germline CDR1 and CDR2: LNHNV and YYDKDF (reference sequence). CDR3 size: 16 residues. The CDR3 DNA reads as TGTGCCACCAGCAGAGTCCCAGGGGAGGGGACAGATACGCAGTATTTT. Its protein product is CATSRVPGEGTDTQYF.

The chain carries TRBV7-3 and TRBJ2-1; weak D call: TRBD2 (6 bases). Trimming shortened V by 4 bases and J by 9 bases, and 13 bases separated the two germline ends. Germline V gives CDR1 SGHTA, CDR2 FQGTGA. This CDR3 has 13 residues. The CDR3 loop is CASSSIGGTEQFF. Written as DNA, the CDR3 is TGTGCCAGCAGCTCTATAGGAGGGACTGAGCAGTTCTTC.

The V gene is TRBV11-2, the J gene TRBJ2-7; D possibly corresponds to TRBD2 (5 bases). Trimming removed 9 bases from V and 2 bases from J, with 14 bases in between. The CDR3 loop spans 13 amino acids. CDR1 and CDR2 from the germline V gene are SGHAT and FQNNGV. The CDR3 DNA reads TGTGCCAGTACACTCGGGGTACCCTACGAGCAGTACTTC. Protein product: CASTLGVPYEQYF.

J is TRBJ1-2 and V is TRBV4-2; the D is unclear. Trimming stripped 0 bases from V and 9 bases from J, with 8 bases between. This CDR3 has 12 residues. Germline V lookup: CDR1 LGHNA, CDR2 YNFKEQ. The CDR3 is CASSQERLRYTF. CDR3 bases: TGTGCCAGCAGCCAAGAACGGTTGCGCTACACCTTC.

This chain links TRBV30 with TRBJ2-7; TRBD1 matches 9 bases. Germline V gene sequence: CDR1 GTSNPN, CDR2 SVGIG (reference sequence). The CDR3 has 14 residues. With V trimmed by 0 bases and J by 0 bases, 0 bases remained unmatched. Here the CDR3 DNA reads TGTGCCTGGAGTGTGGGACAGGGCTCCTACGAGCAGTACTTC. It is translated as CAWSVGQGSYEQYF.

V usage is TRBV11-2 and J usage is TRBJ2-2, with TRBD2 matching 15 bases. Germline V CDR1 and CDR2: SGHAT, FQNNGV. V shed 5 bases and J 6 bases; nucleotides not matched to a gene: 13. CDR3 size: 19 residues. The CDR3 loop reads CASSANLGTSGGLAGELFF. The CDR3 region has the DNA TGTGCCAGCAGCGCCAACCTCGGGACTAGCGGGGGGTTAGCCGGGGAGCTGTTTTTT.

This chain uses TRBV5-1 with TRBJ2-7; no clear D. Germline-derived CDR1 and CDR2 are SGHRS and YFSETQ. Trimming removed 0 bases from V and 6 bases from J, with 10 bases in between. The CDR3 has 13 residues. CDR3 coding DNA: TGCGCCAGCAGCTTGGCCAGGTTGGCCGAGCAGTACTTC. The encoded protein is CASSLARLAEQYF.

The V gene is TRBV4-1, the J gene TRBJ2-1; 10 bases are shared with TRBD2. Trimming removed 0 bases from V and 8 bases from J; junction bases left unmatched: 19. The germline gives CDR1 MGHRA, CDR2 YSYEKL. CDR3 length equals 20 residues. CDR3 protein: CASSQDLGRRPSGSIHEQFF. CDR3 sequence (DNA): TGCGCCAGCAGCCAAGATTTAGGTCGTCGGCCTAGCGGGAGTATCCATGAGCAGTTCTTC.

The CDR3 DNA follows: TGTGCCAGCAGTTCCATCCGGGACAGGGCTTCGAACTATGGCTACACCTTC. This encodes CASSSIRDRASNYGYTF. The chain links TRBV27 to TRBJ1-2; TRBD1 agrees at 9 bases. Unmatched junction bases numbered 11, after V lost 4 bases and J lost 2 bases. Per the germline V gene, CDR1 is MNHEY and CDR2 is SMNVEV (reference sequence). The CDR3 loop spans 17 amino acids.

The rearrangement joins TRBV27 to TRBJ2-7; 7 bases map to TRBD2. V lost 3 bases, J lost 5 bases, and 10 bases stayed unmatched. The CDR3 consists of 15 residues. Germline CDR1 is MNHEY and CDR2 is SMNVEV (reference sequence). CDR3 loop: CASSFGGKLFNEQYF. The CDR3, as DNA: TGTGCCAGCAGTTTCGGGGGGAAACTCTTCAACGAGCAGTACTTC.

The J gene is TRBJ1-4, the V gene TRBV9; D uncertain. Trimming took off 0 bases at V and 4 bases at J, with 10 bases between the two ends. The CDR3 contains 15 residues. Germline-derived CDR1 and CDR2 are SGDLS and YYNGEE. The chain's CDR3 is CASSVAGGNNEKLFF. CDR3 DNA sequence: TGTGCCAGCAGCGTAGCTGGCGGAAATAATGAAAAACTGTTTTTT. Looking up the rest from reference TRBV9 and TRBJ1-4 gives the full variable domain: DSGVTQTPKHLITATGQRVTLRCSPRSGDLSVYWYQQSLDQGLQFLIQYYNGEERAKGNILERFSAQQFPDLHSELNLSSLELGDSALYFCASSVAGGNNEKLFFGSGTQLSVL.

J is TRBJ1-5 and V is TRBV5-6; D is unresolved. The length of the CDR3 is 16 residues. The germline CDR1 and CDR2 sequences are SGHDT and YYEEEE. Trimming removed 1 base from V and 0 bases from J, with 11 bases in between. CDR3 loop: CASSLTASYSNQPQHF. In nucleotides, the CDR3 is TGTGCCAGCAGCTTGACAGCCTCCTATAGCAATCAGCCCCAGCATTTT.

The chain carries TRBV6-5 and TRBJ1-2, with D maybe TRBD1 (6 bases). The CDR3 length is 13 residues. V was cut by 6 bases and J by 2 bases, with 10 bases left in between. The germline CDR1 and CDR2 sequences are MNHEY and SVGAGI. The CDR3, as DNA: TGTGCCAGCAGGGCCGACAGGAACTATGGCTACACCTTC. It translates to CASRADRNYGYTF.

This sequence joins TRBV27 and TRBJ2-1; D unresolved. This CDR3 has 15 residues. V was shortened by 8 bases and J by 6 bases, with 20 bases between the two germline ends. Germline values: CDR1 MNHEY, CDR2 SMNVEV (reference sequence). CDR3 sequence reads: CASHSGANSGNEQFF. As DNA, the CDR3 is TGTGCCAGCCATAGTGGCGCTAATTCGGGCAATGAGCAGTTCTTC.

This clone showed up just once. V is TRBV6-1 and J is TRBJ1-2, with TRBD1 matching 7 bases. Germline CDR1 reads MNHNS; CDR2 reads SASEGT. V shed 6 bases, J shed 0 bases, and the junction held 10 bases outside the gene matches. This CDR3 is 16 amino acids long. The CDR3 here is CASSEYRDSPNYGYTF. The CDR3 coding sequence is TGTGCCAGCAGCGAATACCGGGACAGCCCTAACTATGGCTACACCTTC.